The 12 T cell receptor beta chains presented below share a single source sample, sequenced in a study of T cell repertoires in cytomegalovirus infection. TCRdb independently ran MiXCR on the reads; one entry per CDR3 protein. The sample contains about 830,000 distinct CDR3 sequences, 30% to 35% of which appear only once. These receptors' antigens are unknown. Sequenced here: cultured CD8+ T cells from PBMCs, sampled from culture after CMV antigen stimulation. All receptors come from a human donor in good health (CMV status not recorded). Some clones in this sample may be carry-over from other donors' samples.

This rearrangement joins TRBV20-1 to TRBJ2-1, with D tentatively TRBD1 or TRBD2 (5 bases each). The V end was cut by 0 bases, the J end by 4 bases, with 16 bases between. Germline V gene lookup returns CDR1 DFQATT and CDR2 SNEGSKA (reference sequence). The CDR3 has 16 residues. The CDR3 DNA sequence: TGCAGTGCTAGAGAAGGGACCCAAGAGGAATACAATGAGCAGTTCTTC. Protein sequence: CSAREGTQEEYNEQFF.

This clonotype was found a few times. This chain joins TRBV7-9 and TRBJ2-7; D is perhaps TRBD2 (6 bases). Trimming shortened V by 5 bases and J by 6 bases, and 17 bases separated the two germline ends. The CDR3 is 14 residues long. Germline V gene sequence: CDR1 SEHNR, CDR2 FQNEAQ (reference sequence). The CDR3 spells CASSGGTDAPEQYV. The CDR3 DNA reads as TGTGCCAGCAGCGGCGGGACCGACGCCCCCGAGCAGTACGTC.

This clonotype was observed a handful of times. One end of the junction does not line up with germline, which may come from a read error. The CDR3 reads CASRQKGNTGELFF. CDR3 DNA: TGTGCCAGCCGCCAGAAGGGAAACACCGGGGAGCTGTTTTTT. V usage is TRBV14 and J usage is TRBJ2-2; D gene uncertain. CDR3 length equals 14 residues. The germline CDR1 and CDR2 sequences are SGHDN and FVKESK.

This clonotype appeared a single time. The rearrangement uses TRBV25-1 and TRBJ2-3, with 8 bases identical to TRBD2. V lost 3 bases to trimming and J lost 9 bases; unmatched junction nucleotides: 14. The CDR3 spans 16 residues. CDR1 MGHDK and CDR2 SYGVNS come from the germline V gene. DNA of the CDR3: TGTGCCAGCAGTGAGGGGGCGGGGGGCCCGCTCCACACGCAGTATTTT. It translates to CASSEGAGGPLHTQYF.

The J gene is TRBJ2-7, the V gene TRBV19, with D possibly being TRBD1 (6 bases). There are 14 residues in the CDR3. Germline CDR1 reads LNHDA; CDR2 reads SQIVND (reference sequence). Trimming removed 6 bases at V and 0 bases at J, with 12 bases between. CDR3 DNA sequence: TGTGCCAGTAGACCCAGCAGGGGCTCCTACGAGCAGTACTTC. Translating it yields CASRPSRGSYEQYF.

The chain links TRBV12-3 or TRBV12-4 to TRBJ2-3; D is tentatively TRBD1 or TRBD2 (5 bases each). CDR3 length: 16 amino acids. Trimming pared 6 bases from V and 1 base from J, leaving 17 bases between. DNA for the CDR3: TGTGCCAGCAGCGGCTCGGGGCCCTTTGGCACAGATACGCAGTATTTT. Protein product: CASSGSGPFGTDTQYF.

Comments on this clonotype: Compared with germline, one end of the junction differs, possibly owing to a read error. J is TRBJ1-5 and V is TRBV12-3 or TRBV12-4; possibly TRBD1 for D (5 bases). This CDR3 comprises 14 residues. The DNA of the CDR3 is TGTCCCAGCAGTTTGGGGGAAAGCAATCAGCCCCAGCATTTT. The encoded protein is CPSSLGESNQPQHF.

V gene TRBV2 combines with J gene TRBJ1-1; D is perhaps TRBD1 (5 bases). V was shortened by 10 bases and J by 6 bases, with 18 bases between the two germline ends. This CDR3 has 13 residues. The germline V gene has CDR1 SNHLY and CDR2 FYNNEI. DNA for the CDR3: TGTGCCACCCCCGGAGGGTGGGGGGCTGAAGCTTTCTTT. This translates into CATPGGWGAEAFF.

The J gene is TRBJ2-2, the V gene TRBV12-5; D possibly uses TRBD1 or TRBD2 (5 bases each). Trimming took 5 bases from V and 10 from J, leaving 20 bases between them. The CDR3 is made up of 15 amino acids. Germline CDR1 is LGHNT and CDR2 is FRNRAP. CDR3 DNA: TGTGCTAGTGGTCAAAGCCCGGGACCCAGTGAGGAGCTGTTTTTT. Protein product: CASGQSPGPSEELFF.

The chain recombines TRBV18 with TRBJ2-7; no firm D call. The V end was cut by 3 bases, the J end by 3 bases, with 9 bases between. This CDR3 has 13 residues. Germline CDR1 KGHSH, CDR2 LQKENI. In nucleotides, the CDR3 is TGTGCCAGCTCACCCCCCGACAACTACGAGCAGTACGTC. This codes for CASSPPDNYEQYV.

The V and J genes are TRBV12-5 and TRBJ2-6, with D possibly being TRBD2 (5 bases). This CDR3 comprises 15 residues. Trimming shortened V by 9 bases and J by 2 bases, and 14 bases separated the two germline ends. CDR1 is LGHNT and CDR2 is FRNRAP in the germline V gene. The CDR3 protein is CASNSPGTGANVLTF. CDR3 coding DNA: TGTGCTAGCAATTCGCCGGGGACTGGGGCCAACGTCCTGACTTTC. Supplemented by reference TRBV12-5 and TRBJ2-6, the full variable domain reads DARVTQTPRHKVTEMGQEVTMRCQPILGHNTVFWYRQTMMQGLELLAYFRNRAPLDDSGMPKDRFSAEMPDATLATLKIQPSEPRDSAVYFCASNSPGTGANVLTFGAGSRLTVL.

The chain couples TRBV10-1 to TRBJ2-7; 9 bases align to TRBD1. The V and J ends lost 2 bases and 5 bases, in that order; junction bases with no gene match: 10. The CDR3 has 16 residues. The germline CDR1 and CDR2 sequences are WNHNN and SYGVQD (reference sequence). The CDR3, as DNA: TGCGCCAGCAGTGAGGAAACCGGGACAGGGTTTCACGAGCAGTACTTC. Protein: CASSEETGTGFHEQYF.